This TCR beta chain was found in a study of blood T cell repertoires in COVID-19. Turning to the study itself: The origin of the acute and convalescent COVID-19 samples was the United States, Italy and Spain. T cells, B-cell-depleted T cells, or PBMCs supplied cDNA or gDNA.

CDR1 and CDR2 from the germline V gene are GTSNPN and SVGIG (reference sequence). The J segment lost 8 bases and the V segment lost 2 bases, leaving 10 bases of the junction unmatched. There are 15 residues in the CDR3. In the authors' methods: Reference gene primer amplification yielded estimated nucleated cell counts. The data were produced by immunoSEQ multiplex PCR, yet TCRdb's version contains in-frame clones alone and is incomplete. V and J calls and clone size are as listed in that table; D and trimming were resolved from the DNA. This table holds tens of thousands of clones, 86% found once. Seattle's cohort entered during active infection and was followed longitudinally.

The sample was peripheral blood. The chain joins TRBV30 to TRBJ2-3, with 10 bases that match TRBD2. The clonotype was recovered from a man aged 35 to 55 with COVID-19, enrolled during active disease. In nucleotides, the CDR3 is TGTGCCTGGAGTCATCTAGCGGGGGCGGTAGGTACGCAGTATTTT. This gives the protein CAWSHLAGAVGTQYF.